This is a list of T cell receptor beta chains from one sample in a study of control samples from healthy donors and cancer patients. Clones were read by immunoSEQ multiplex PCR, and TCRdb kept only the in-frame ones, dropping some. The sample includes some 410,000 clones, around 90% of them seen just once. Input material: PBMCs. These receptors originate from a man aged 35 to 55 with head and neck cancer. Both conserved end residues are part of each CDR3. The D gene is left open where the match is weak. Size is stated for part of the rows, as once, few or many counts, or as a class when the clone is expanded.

CDR3 protein: CASSQEVWGYNQPQHF
CDR3 DNA: TGTGCCAGCAGCCAAGAGGTATGGGGTTACAATCAGCCCCAGCATTTT
clone size: .
V gene: TRBV4-2
J gene: TRBJ1-5
D gene: .

CDR3 protein: CASSSTSGRAQEQFF
CDR3 DNA: TGTGCCAGCAGTTCGACTAGCGGGAGGGCCCAGGAGCAGTTCTTC
clone size: .
V gene: TRBV28
J gene: TRBJ2-1
D gene: TRBD2

CDR3 protein: CASSQGQGRGEETQYF
CDR3 DNA: TGTGCCAGCTCTCAAGGACAGGGTAGAGGAGAAGAGACCCAGTACTTC
clone size: .
V gene: TRBV18
J gene: TRBJ2-5
D gene: TRBD1

CDR3 protein: CASSRGTGVNTEAFF
CDR3 DNA: TGTGCCAGTAGCCGGGGGACAGGGGTGAACACTGAAGCTTTCTTT
clone size: .
V gene: TRBV19
J gene: TRBJ1-1
D gene: TRBD1

CDR3 protein: CASSSTDRGIAYGYTF
CDR3 DNA: TGCGCCAGCAGCTCAACTGACAGGGGGATTGCCTATGGCTACACCTTC
clone size: .
V gene: TRBV5-1
J gene: TRBJ1-2
D gene: TRBD1

CDR3 protein: CATTENEKLFF
CDR3 DNA: TGTGCCACCACGGAAAATGAAAAACTGTTTTTT
clone size: .
V gene: TRBV24-1
J gene: TRBJ1-4
D gene: .

CDR3 protein: CASSSQGGAYEQYF
CDR3 DNA: TGTGCCAGCAGCTCACAAGGGGGGGCGTACGAGCAGTACTTC
clone size: .
V gene: TRBV7-3
J gene: TRBJ2-7
D gene: .

CDR3 protein: CASRFPREANYGYTF
CDR3 DNA: TGTGCCAGCAGGTTCCCACGGGAAGCTAACTATGGCTACACCTTC
clone size: .
V gene: TRBV28
J gene: TRBJ1-2
D gene: .

CDR3 protein: CASTREGYYGYTF
CDR3 DNA: TGTGCCAGTACAAGAGAGGGTTACTATGGCTACACCTTC
clone size: .
V gene: TRBV19
J gene: TRBJ1-2
D gene: .

CDR3 protein: CASTYGVPGELFF
CDR3 DNA: TGTGCCAGCACCTACGGGGTCCCCGGGGAGCTGTTTTTT
clone size: .
V gene: TRBV6-6
J gene: TRBJ2-2
D gene: .

CDR3 protein: CASRLNPSNEQFF
CDR3 DNA: TGTGCCAGCAGACTTAATCCGTCCAATGAGCAGTTCTTC
clone size: .
V gene: TRBV7-2
J gene: TRBJ2-1
D gene: .

CDR3 protein: CASSTGTSEQFF
CDR3 DNA: TGTGCCAGCAGCACCGGGACTAGCGAGCAGTTCTTC
clone size: once
V gene: TRBV7-3
J gene: TRBJ2-1
D gene: TRBD2

CDR3 protein: CASRQSGNKGEQYF
CDR3 DNA: TGTGCCAGCAGGCAAAGCGGGAACAAGGGCGAGCAGTACTTC
clone size: .
V gene: TRBV28
J gene: TRBJ2-7
D gene: TRBD2

CDR3 protein: CASSPPGTGVQETQYF
CDR3 DNA: TGCGCCAGCAGCCCGCCCGGGACAGGGGTCCAAGAGACCCAGTACTTC
clone size: once
V gene: TRBV4-1
J gene: TRBJ2-5
D gene: TRBD1

CDR3 protein: CAWSAEFYEQYF
CDR3 DNA: TGTGCCTGGAGTGCGGAATTCTACGAGCAGTACTTC
clone size: .
V gene: TRBV30
J gene: TRBJ2-7
D gene: .

CDR3 protein: CASSPRWGMGEQYF
CDR3 DNA: TGTGCCAGCAGCCCCCGATGGGGAATGGGCGAGCAGTACTTC
clone size: .
V gene: TRBV7-2
J gene: TRBJ2-7
D gene: .

CDR3 protein: CASSYAGTLNTGELFF
CDR3 DNA: TGTGCCAGCAGCTACGCAGGGACACTGAACACCGGGGAGCTGTTTTTT
clone size: .
V gene: TRBV11-3
J gene: TRBJ2-2
D gene: .

CDR3 protein: CASSPSGSSGANVLTF
CDR3 DNA: TGTGCCAGCTCACCATCGGGTAGCTCTGGGGCCAACGTCCTGACTTTC
clone size: .
V gene: TRBV18
J gene: TRBJ2-6
D gene: .

CDR3 protein: CASSPDRGVQETQYF
CDR3 DNA: TGTGCCAGCAGCCCGGACAGGGGGGTCCAAGAGACCCAGTACTTC
clone size: .
V gene: TRBV4-2
J gene: TRBJ2-5
D gene: TRBD1

CDR3 protein: CASSPRQGTDTQYF
CDR3 DNA: TGCGCCAGCAGCCCCCGACAAGGAACAGATACGCAGTATTTT
clone size: once
V gene: TRBV4-1
J gene: TRBJ2-3
D gene: .

CDR3 protein: CASTRGGKETQYF
CDR3 DNA: TGTGCCAGCACCCGCGGGGGAAAAGAGACCCAGTACTTC
clone size: once
V gene: TRBV12-3/TRBV12-4
J gene: TRBJ2-5
D gene: TRBD2

CDR3 protein: CASTTPGAEQYF
CDR3 DNA: TGTGCCAGCACCACCCCAGGGGCCGAGCAGTACTTC
clone size: .
V gene: TRBV27
J gene: TRBJ2-7
D gene: .

CDR3 protein: CAISIRGDSNVDTQYF
CDR3 DNA: TGTGCCATCAGTATCCGCGGGGACTCCAACGTAGATACGCAGTATTTT
clone size: .
V gene: TRBV10-3
J gene: TRBJ2-3
D gene: .

CDR3 protein: CASSLAIYPGQDYGYTF
CDR3 DNA: TGCGCCAGCAGCTTGGCCATCTACCCGGGGCAGGACTATGGCTACACCTTC
clone size: .
V gene: TRBV5-1
J gene: TRBJ1-2
D gene: .

CDR3 protein: CASGGGLYGYTF
CDR3 DNA: TGTGCCAGTGGGGGGGGGCTCTATGGCTACACCTTC
clone size: .
V gene: TRBV6-5
J gene: TRBJ1-2
D gene: .

CDR3 protein: CASRGQATVETQYF
CDR3 DNA: TGTGCCAGCCGCGGACAGGCGACCGTAGAGACCCAGTACTTC
clone size: .
V gene: TRBV27
J gene: TRBJ2-5
D gene: TRBD1

CDR3 protein: CASSYSERPEKLFF
CDR3 DNA: TGTGCCAGCAGTTACTCAGAGCGGCCGGAAAAACTGTTTTTT
clone size: .
V gene: TRBV6-5
J gene: TRBJ1-4
D gene: .

CDR3 protein: CASTLGSAGSYEQYF
CDR3 DNA: TGTGCCAGCACTCTGGGCAGCGCAGGGTCCTACGAGCAGTACTTC
clone size: .
V gene: TRBV6-5
J gene: TRBJ2-7
D gene: .

CDR3 protein: CASSPGLAKDDEQFF
CDR3 DNA: TGTGCCAGCAGCCCGGGACTAGCAAAAGACGATGAGCAGTTCTTC
clone size: .
V gene: TRBV11-3
J gene: TRBJ2-1
D gene: TRBD2

CDR3 protein: CSVTGTGVGNTEAFF
CDR3 DNA: TGCAGCGTAACCGGGACAGGGGTAGGAAACACTGAAGCTTTCTTT
clone size: .
V gene: TRBV29-1
J gene: TRBJ1-1
D gene: TRBD1

CDR3 protein: CASSYWAPGAEEKLFF
CDR3 DNA: TGTGCCAGCAGTTACTGGGCCCCGGGAGCGGAGGAAAAACTGTTTTTT
clone size: .
V gene: TRBV6-5
J gene: TRBJ1-4
D gene: .

CDR3 protein: CASSDGGQGSLRGKLFF
CDR3 DNA: TGTGCCAGCAGTGATGGGGGACAGGGCTCACTGAGGGGAAAACTGTTTTTT
clone size: .
V gene: TRBV25-1
J gene: TRBJ1-4
D gene: TRBD1

CDR3 protein: CASSLGQMNTGELFF
CDR3 DNA: TGCGCCAGCAGCTTAGGCCAGATGAACACCGGGGAGCTGTTTTTT
clone size: .
V gene: TRBV5-1
J gene: TRBJ2-2
D gene: .

CDR3 protein: CASSLVSGTTNTGELFF
CDR3 DNA: TGTGCCAGCAGCTTAGTCAGCGGGACAACCAACACCGGGGAGCTGTTTTTT
clone size: .
V gene: TRBV7-8
J gene: TRBJ2-2
D gene: .

CDR3 protein: CSASEGTSGVGQETQYF
CDR3 DNA: TGCAGTGCTAGTGAGGGGACTAGCGGGGTAGGCCAAGAGACCCAGTACTTC
clone size: .
V gene: TRBV20-1
J gene: TRBJ2-5
D gene: TRBD2

CDR3 protein: CASSLQRDHSYEQYF
CDR3 DNA: TGTGCCAGCAGCCTCCAACGGGACCACTCCTACGAGCAGTACTTC
clone size: .
V gene: TRBV13
J gene: TRBJ2-7
D gene: .

CDR3 protein: CASSYQGPPMNTEAFF
CDR3 DNA: TGTGCCAGCAGTTATCAGGGGCCTCCAATGAACACTGAAGCTTTCTTT
clone size: .
V gene: TRBV6-2/TRBV6-3
J gene: TRBJ1-1
D gene: .

CDR3 protein: CASSFEGRGINYGYTF
CDR3 DNA: TGCGCCAGCAGCTTCGAAGGGCGGGGAATTAACTATGGCTACACCTTC
clone size: .
V gene: TRBV5-1
J gene: TRBJ1-2
D gene: .

CDR3 protein: CASSQALGTEAFF
CDR3 DNA: TGTGCCAGCAGCCAGGCGCTTGGCACTGAAGCTTTCTTT
clone size: .
V gene: TRBV12-3/TRBV12-4
J gene: TRBJ1-1
D gene: .

CDR3 protein: CASSLDRGPIYEQYF
CDR3 DNA: TGTGCCAGCAGCTTAGACAGGGGACCCATCTACGAGCAGTACTTC
clone size: .
V gene: TRBV11-1
J gene: TRBJ2-7
D gene: TRBD1

CDR3 protein: CASSPQGTEAFF
CDR3 DNA: TGTGCCAGCAGCCCACAAGGCACTGAAGCTTTCTTT
clone size: .
V gene: TRBV7-2
J gene: TRBJ1-1
D gene: .

CDR3 protein: CASSTRQGNQPQHF
CDR3 DNA: TGTGCCAGTAGTACAAGACAGGGTAACCAGCCCCAGCATTTT
clone size: .
V gene: TRBV19
J gene: TRBJ1-5
D gene: TRBD1

CDR3 protein: CASSPGTGYGYTF
CDR3 DNA: TGTGCCAGCAGTCCCGGGACAGGGTATGGCTACACCTTC
clone size: .
V gene: TRBV9
J gene: TRBJ1-2
D gene: TRBD1

CDR3 protein: CASSSGEREGYNEQFF
CDR3 DNA: TGTGCCAGCAGCTCAGGAGAGCGGGAGGGATACAATGAGCAGTTCTTC
clone size: .
V gene: TRBV11-3
J gene: TRBJ2-1
D gene: TRBD2

CDR3 protein: CASSGPTGGSYEQYF
CDR3 DNA: TGTGCCAGCAGCGGACCGACAGGGGGCTCCTACGAGCAGTACTTC
clone size: .
V gene: TRBV7-2
J gene: TRBJ2-7
D gene: TRBD1

CDR3 protein: CATSRPATATNEKLFF
CDR3 DNA: TGTGCCACCAGCAGGCCGGCGACAGCAACTAATGAAAAACTGTTTTTT
clone size: .
V gene: TRBV15
J gene: TRBJ1-4
D gene: .

CDR3 protein: CASSGLFTGNTIYF
CDR3 DNA: TGTGCCAGTAGCGGACTTTTCACTGGAAACACCATATATTTT
clone size: .
V gene: TRBV19
J gene: TRBJ1-3
D gene: .

CDR3 protein: CASSAWGTDRGNTEAFF
CDR3 DNA: TGTGCCAGCAGCGCATGGGGCACGGACAGGGGAAACACTGAAGCTTTCTTT
clone size: .
V gene: TRBV2
J gene: TRBJ1-1
D gene: TRBD1

CDR3 protein: CASSPGQGALEAQHF
CDR3 DNA: TGTGCCAGCAGCCCCGGACAGGGAGCCCTCGAGGCCCAGCATTTT
clone size: few
V gene: TRBV11-2
J gene: TRBJ1-5
D gene: TRBD1

CDR3 protein: CASLLGRHTEAFF
CDR3 DNA: TGTGCCAGCCTTCTGGGCCGTCACACTGAAGCTTTCTTT
clone size: .
V gene: TRBV6-5
J gene: TRBJ1-1
D gene: .

CDR3 protein: CASSFSSGAGTEAFF
CDR3 DNA: TGTGCCAGCAGCTTTTCTTCCGGGGCGGGGACTGAAGCTTTCTTT
clone size: once
V gene: TRBV7-6
J gene: TRBJ1-1
D gene: .

CDR3 protein: CASSLAIGPKTEQFF
CDR3 DNA: TGTGCCAGCAGCTTGGCTATAGGGCCTAAAACTGAGCAGTTCTTC
clone size: .
V gene: TRBV5-6
J gene: TRBJ2-1
D gene: .

CDR3 protein: CASSLGLAGVEQYF
CDR3 DNA: TGTGCCAGCAGTCTGGGACTAGCGGGAGTCGAGCAGTACTTC
clone size: .
V gene: TRBV2
J gene: TRBJ2-7
D gene: TRBD2

CDR3 protein: CASSASTGETAEAFF
CDR3 DNA: TGTGCCAGCAGCGCATCAACAGGGGAGACGGCTGAAGCTTTCTTT
clone size: once
V gene: TRBV9
J gene: TRBJ1-1
D gene: TRBD1

CDR3 protein: CASSPRGVNEKLFF
CDR3 DNA: TGTGCCAGCAGCCCTCGTGGAGTAAATGAAAAACTGTTTTTT
clone size: .
V gene: TRBV27
J gene: TRBJ1-4
D gene: .

CDR3 protein: CASSELGWGEKLFF
CDR3 DNA: TGTGCCAGCAGTGAATTGGGGTGGGGCGAAAAACTGTTTTTT
clone size: .
V gene: TRBV2
J gene: TRBJ1-4
D gene: .

CDR3 protein: CASSSGVFTDTQYF
CDR3 DNA: TGTGCCAGCAGCTCAGGGGTTTTCACAGATACGCAGTATTTT
clone size: .
V gene: TRBV5-4
J gene: TRBJ2-3
D gene: .

CDR3 protein: CASSIARDDTQYF
CDR3 DNA: TGTGCCAGTAGTATCGCCCGAGACGATACGCAGTATTTT
clone size: .
V gene: TRBV19
J gene: TRBJ2-3
D gene: .

CDR3 protein: CASSARQESSGNTIYF
CDR3 DNA: TGTGCCAGCAGCGCTAGACAGGAGAGCTCTGGAAACACCATATATTTT
clone size: few
V gene: TRBV9
J gene: TRBJ1-3
D gene: .

CDR3 protein: CASSLVGRTSQETQYF
CDR3 DNA: TGCGCCAGCAGCTTGGTTGGACGGACTTCCCAAGAGACCCAGTACTTC
clone size: .
V gene: TRBV5-1
J gene: TRBJ2-5
D gene: .